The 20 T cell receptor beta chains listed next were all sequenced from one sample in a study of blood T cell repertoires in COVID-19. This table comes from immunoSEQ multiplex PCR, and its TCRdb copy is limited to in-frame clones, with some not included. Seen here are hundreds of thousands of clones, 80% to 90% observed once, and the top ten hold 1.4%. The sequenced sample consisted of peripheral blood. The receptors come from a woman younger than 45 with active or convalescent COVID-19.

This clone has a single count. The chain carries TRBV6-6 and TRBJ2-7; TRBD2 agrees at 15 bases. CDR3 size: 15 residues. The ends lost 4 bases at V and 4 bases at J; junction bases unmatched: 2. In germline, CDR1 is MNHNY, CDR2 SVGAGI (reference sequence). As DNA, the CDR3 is TGTGCCAGCAGTTGGGGACTAGCGGGAGGTTACGAGCAGTACTTC. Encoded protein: CASSWGLAGGYEQYF.

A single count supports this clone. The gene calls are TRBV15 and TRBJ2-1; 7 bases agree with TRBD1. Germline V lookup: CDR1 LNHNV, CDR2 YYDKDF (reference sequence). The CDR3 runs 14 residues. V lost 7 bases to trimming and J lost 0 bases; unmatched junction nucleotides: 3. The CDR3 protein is CATTYRGSYNEQFF. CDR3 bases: TGTGCCACCACTTACAGGGGCTCCTACAATGAGCAGTTCTTC.

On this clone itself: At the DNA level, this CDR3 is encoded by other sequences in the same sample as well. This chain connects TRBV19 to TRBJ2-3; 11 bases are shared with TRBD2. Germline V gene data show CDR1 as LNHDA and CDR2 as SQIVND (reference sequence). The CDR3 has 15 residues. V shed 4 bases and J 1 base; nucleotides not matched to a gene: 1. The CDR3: CASSSSGGGTDTQYF. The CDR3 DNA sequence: TGTGCCAGTAGTAGTAGCGGGGGGGGCACAGATACGCAGTATTTT.

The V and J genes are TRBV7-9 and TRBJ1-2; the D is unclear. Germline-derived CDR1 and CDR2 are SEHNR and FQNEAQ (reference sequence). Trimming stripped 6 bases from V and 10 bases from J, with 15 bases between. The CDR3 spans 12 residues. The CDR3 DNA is TGTGCCAGCAGTCGAGGGCCCGGCTTCTACACCTTC. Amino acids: CASSRGPGFYTF.

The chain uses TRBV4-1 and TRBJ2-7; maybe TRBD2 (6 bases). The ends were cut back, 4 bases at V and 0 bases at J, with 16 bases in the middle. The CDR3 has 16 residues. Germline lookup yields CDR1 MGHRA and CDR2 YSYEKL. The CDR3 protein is CASSPQTGTLSYEQYF. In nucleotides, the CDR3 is TGCGCCAGCAGCCCCCAGACCGGGACTCTCTCCTACGAGCAGTACTTC.

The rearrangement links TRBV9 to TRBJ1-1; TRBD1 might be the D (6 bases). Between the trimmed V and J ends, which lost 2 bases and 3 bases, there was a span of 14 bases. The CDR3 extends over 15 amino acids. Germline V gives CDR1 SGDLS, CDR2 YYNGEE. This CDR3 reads CASSVMGGLDTEAFF. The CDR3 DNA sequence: TGTGCCAGCAGCGTTATGGGGGGGCTAGACACTGAAGCTTTCTTT.

This CDR3 reads CASSLTPRQGQGTEAFF. CDR3 nucleotides: TGCGCCAGCAGCTTGACCCCACGACAGGGGCAGGGCACTGAAGCTTTCTTT. The J gene is TRBJ1-1, the V gene TRBV5-1; 8 bases line up with TRBD1. This CDR3 has 17 residues. Per the germline V gene, CDR1 is SGHRS and CDR2 is YFSETQ. Germline trimming cut 1 base from V and 4 bases from J; bases unmatched to any gene: 12. Full variable domain (remainder filled in from reference TRBV5-1 and TRBJ1-1): KAGVTQTPRYLIKTRGQQVTLSCSPISGHRSVSWYQQTPGQGLQFLFEYFSETQRNKGNFPGRFSGRQFSNSRSEMNVSTLELGDSALYLCASSLTPRQGQGTEAFFGQGTRLTVV.

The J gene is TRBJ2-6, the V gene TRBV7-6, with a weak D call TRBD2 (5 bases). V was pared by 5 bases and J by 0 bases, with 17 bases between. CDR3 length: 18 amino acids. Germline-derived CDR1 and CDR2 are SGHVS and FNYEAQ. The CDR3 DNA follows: TGTGCCAGCAGCCCAGGACTGGACTCGTACTCTGGGGCCAACGTCCTGACTTTC. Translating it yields CASSPGLDSYSGANVLTF.

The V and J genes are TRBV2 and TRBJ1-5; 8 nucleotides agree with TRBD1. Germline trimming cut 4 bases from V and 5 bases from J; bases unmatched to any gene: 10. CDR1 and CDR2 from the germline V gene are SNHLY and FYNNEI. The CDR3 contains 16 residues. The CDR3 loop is CASSGLQGARDQPQHF. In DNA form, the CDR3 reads TGTGCCAGCAGTGGGCTTCAGGGGGCGCGGGATCAGCCCCAGCATTTT.

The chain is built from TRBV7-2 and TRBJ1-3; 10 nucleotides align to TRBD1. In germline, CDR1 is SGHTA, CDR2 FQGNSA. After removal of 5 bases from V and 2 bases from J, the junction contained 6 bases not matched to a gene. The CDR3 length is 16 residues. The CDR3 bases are TGTGCCAGCAGCAAAGACGGGACAGGGGCTGGAAACACCATATATTTT. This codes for CASSKDGTGAGNTIYF.

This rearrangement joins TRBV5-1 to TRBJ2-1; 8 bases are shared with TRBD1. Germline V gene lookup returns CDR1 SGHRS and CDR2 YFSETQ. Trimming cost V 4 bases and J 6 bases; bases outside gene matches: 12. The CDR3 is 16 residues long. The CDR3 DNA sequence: TGCGCCAGCAGCAATCCAGGGGGCGCGGTATTCAATGAGCAGTTCTTC. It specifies CASSNPGGAVFNEQFF.

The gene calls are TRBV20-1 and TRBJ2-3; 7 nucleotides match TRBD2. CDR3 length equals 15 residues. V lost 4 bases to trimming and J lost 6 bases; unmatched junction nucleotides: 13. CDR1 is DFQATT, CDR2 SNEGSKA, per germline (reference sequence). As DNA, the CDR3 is TGCAGTGCTACTGAGATGAGCGGGGAGGAGGATACGCAGTATTTT. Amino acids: CSATEMSGEEDTQYF.

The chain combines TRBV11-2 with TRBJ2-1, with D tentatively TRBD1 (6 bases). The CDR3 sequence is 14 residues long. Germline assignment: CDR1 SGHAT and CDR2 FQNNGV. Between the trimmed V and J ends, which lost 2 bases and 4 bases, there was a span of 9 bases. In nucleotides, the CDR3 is TGTGCCAGCAGCTTACTAGACAGGTACAATGAGCAGTTCTTC. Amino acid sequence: CASSLLDRYNEQFF.

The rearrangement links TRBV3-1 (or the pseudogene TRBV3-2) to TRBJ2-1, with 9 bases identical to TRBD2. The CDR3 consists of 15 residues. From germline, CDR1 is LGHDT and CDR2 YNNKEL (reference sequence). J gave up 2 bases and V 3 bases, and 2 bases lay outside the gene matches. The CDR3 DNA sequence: TGTGCCAGCAGCCAGGGACTAGCCCCCTACAATGAGCAGTTCTTC. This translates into CASSQGLAPYNEQFF.

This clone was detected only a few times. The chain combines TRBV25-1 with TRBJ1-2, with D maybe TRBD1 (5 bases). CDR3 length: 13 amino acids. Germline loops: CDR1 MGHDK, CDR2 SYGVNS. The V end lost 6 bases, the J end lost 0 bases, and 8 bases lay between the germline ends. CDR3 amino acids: CASRGTANYGYTF. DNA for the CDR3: TGTGCCAGCAGAGGGACTGCTAACTATGGCTACACCTTC.

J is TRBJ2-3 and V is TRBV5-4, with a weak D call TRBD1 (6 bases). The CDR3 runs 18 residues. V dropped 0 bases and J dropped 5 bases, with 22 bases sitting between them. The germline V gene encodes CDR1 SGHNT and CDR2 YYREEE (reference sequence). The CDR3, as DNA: TGTGCCAGCAGCTTGGGGGGCATGATCTGGGGGCAACTAGATACGCAGTATTTT. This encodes CASSLGGMIWGQLDTQYF. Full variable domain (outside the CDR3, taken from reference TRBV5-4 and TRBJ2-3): ETGVTQSPTHLIKTRGQQVTLRCSSQSGHNTVSWYQQALGQGPQFIFQYYREEENGRGNFPPRFSGLQFPNYSSELNVNALELDDSALYLCASSLGGMIWGQLDTQYFGPGTRLTVL.

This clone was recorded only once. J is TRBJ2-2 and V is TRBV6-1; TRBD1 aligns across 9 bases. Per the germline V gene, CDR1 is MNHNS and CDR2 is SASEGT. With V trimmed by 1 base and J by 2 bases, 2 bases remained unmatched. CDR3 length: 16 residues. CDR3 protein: CASSEGDRVNTGELFF. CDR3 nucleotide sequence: TGTGCCAGCAGTGAAGGGGACAGGGTAAACACCGGGGAGCTGTTTTTT.

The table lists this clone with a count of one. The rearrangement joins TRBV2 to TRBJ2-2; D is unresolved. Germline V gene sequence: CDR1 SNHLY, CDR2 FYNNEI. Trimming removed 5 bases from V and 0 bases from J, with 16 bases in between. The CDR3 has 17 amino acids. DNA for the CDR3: TGTGCCAGCAGTTTCTCCCGTGCGGCAGCGAACACCGGGGAGCTGTTTTTT. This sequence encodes CASSFSRAAANTGELFF.

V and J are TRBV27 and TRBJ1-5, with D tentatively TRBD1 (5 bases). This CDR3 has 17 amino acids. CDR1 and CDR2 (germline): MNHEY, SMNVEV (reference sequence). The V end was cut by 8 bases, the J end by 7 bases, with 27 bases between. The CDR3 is CASPLVGGGDLWQPQHF. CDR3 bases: TGTGCCAGCCCCTTGGTGGGGGGTGGGGACCTATGGCAGCCCCAGCATTTT.

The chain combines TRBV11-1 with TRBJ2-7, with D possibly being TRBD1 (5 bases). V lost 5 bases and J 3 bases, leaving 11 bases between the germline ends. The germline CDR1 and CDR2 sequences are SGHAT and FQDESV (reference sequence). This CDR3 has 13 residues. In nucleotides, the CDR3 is TGTGCCAGCAGCCCAAAAGACAGCTACGAGCAGTACTTC. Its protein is CASSPKDSYEQYF.